What follows are 2 T cell receptor beta chains derived from one specimen sequenced in a study of blood T cell repertoires in COVID-19. Data came from immunoSEQ multiplex PCR; TCRdb stores just in-frame clones and leaves some out. Of 400,000 to 500,000 clones in the sample, around nine tenths are singletons; the top ten hold 1.4%. The specimen sequenced was PBMCs or T cells enriched from blood (not recorded which). These receptors came from a woman under 30 who had been exposed to COVID-19.

The genes are TRBV24-1 and TRBJ2-3; 12 nucleotides match TRBD2. CDR1 and CDR2 from the germline V gene are KGHDR and SFDVKD. Trimming at V came to 4 bases and at J to 5 bases, leaving 6 bases not matched to a gene. CDR3 length equals 16 residues. Written as DNA, the CDR3 is TGTGCCACCAGTGACCGGACTAGCGGGAAAGTAGATACGCAGTATTTT. It yields the protein CATSDRTSGKVDTQYF.

The sample holds one count of this clone. The gene calls are TRBV2 and TRBJ1-5; a possible D gene is TRBD1 (6 bases). V was shortened by 3 bases and J by 3 bases, with 12 bases between the two germline ends. Per germline, CDR1 SNHLY and CDR2 FYNNEI. This CDR3 has 15 amino acids. CDR3 in amino acids: CASSEEQGSNQPQHF. The CDR3 region has the DNA TGTGCCAGCAGTGAGGAACAGGGATCCAATCAGCCCCAGCATTTT.